This TCR beta chain stems from a study of blood T cell repertoires in COVID-19. The trim removed 5 bases at V and 4 bases at J, leaving 8 bases unmatched. Germline V lookup: CDR1 LNHDA, CDR2 SQIVND (reference sequence). The CDR3 runs 16 residues. Participants came from about 24 US areas, aged about 18 to 95 years. Allocation to cohorts depended on clinical history reported by the participants. Repertoires were generated with immunoSEQ multiplex PCR, while TCRdb's copy carries only in-frame clones and drops some. The sample includes 160,000 or so clones, 70% to 90% of them seen just once. Material: PBMCs or T cells enriched from blood (not recorded which). This clonotype originated in a woman between 45 and 60 years old who had recovered from COVID-19. The rearrangement uses TRBV19 and TRBJ2-3; 11 bases fit TRBD2. Here the CDR3 DNA reads TGTGCCAGTAGTGCGACTAGCGGGGCGGGAGCAGATACGCAGTATTTT. It codes for CASSATSGAGADTQYF.